The rows below give T cell receptor beta chains drawn from one sample of a study of blood T cell repertoires in COVID-19. This table comes from immunoSEQ multiplex PCR, and its TCRdb copy is limited to in-frame clones, with some not included. The sample lists approximately 5,900 clones, around nine tenths occurring once. The sequenced material came from peripheral blood. These receptors all come from a human donor in a cohort sampled during active COVID-19. CDR3s include the opening cysteine and the closing phenylalanine or tryptophan. D genes are given only for firm matches. Part of the rows lack a size; the others show once, few, many or a class for expanded clones.

V gene: TRBV4-2; D gene: TRBD2; J gene: TRBJ2-1; clone size: .; CDR3 protein: CASSPTSGSYNEQFF; CDR3 DNA: TGTGCCAGCAGCCCCACTAGCGGGTCCTACAATGAGCAGTTCTTC
V gene: TRBV27; D gene: .; J gene: TRBJ1-1; clone size: .; CDR3 protein: CASSSRNTEAFF; CDR3 DNA: TGTGCCAGCAGTTCCCGGAACACTGAAGCTTTCTTT
V gene: TRBV9; D gene: .; J gene: TRBJ1-2; clone size: .; CDR3 protein: CASSVGQGRFYGYTF; CDR3 DNA: TGTGCCAGCAGCGTAGGTCAGGGGCGCTTCTATGGCTACACCTTC
V gene: TRBV19; D gene: TRBD1; J gene: TRBJ1-2; clone size: .; CDR3 protein: CASSITGTGENYGYTF; CDR3 DNA: TGTGCCAGTAGTATTACGGGGACAGGGGAGAACTATGGCTACACCTTC
V gene: TRBV6-2/TRBV6-3; D gene: TRBD2; J gene: TRBJ2-3; clone size: .; CDR3 protein: CASSSPRLAEGTDTQYF; CDR3 DNA: TGTGCCAGCAGTTCACCTCGACTAGCGGAGGGCACAGATACGCAGTATTTT
V gene: TRBV4-3; D gene: TRBD2; J gene: TRBJ2-7; clone size: once; CDR3 protein: CASSQGGTGTSGYEQYF; CDR3 DNA: TGCGCCAGCAGCCAAGGGGGAACCGGGACTAGCGGGTACGAGCAGTACTTC
V gene: TRBV6-5; D gene: TRBD1; J gene: TRBJ2-1; clone size: once; CDR3 protein: CASRRTGPMVGEQFF; CDR3 DNA: TGTGCCAGCAGGCGGACAGGGCCGATGGTAGGTGAGCAGTTCTTC
V gene: TRBV5-1; D gene: TRBD1; J gene: TRBJ1-6; clone size: once; CDR3 protein: CASSLQGAPSPLHF; CDR3 DNA: TGCGCCAGCAGCTTACAGGGGGCGCCTTCACCCCTCCACTTT
V gene: TRBV19; D gene: .; J gene: TRBJ2-3; clone size: .; CDR3 protein: CASSPWTELGDTQYF; CDR3 DNA: TGTGCCAGTAGTCCCTGGACGGAACTAGGGGATACGCAGTATTTT
V gene: TRBV19; D gene: .; J gene: TRBJ2-5; clone size: .; CDR3 protein: CASSQGMRETQYF; CDR3 DNA: TGTGCCAGTAGTCAGGGAATGCGGGAGACCCAGTACTTC
V gene: TRBV4-3; D gene: .; J gene: TRBJ2-1; clone size: .; CDR3 protein: CASSQDRLLPYNEQFF; CDR3 DNA: TGCGCCAGCAGCCAAGATCGACTCTTACCCTACAATGAGCAGTTCTTC
V gene: TRBV6-5; D gene: .; J gene: TRBJ2-7; clone size: .; CDR3 protein: CASSAEGPTYEQYF; CDR3 DNA: TGTGCCAGCAGCGCGGAGGGCCCAACCTACGAGCAGTACTTC
V gene: TRBV9; D gene: TRBD2; J gene: TRBJ2-2; clone size: once; CDR3 protein: CASSSTGLGTGELFF; CDR3 DNA: TGTGCCAGCAGCTCGACGGGACTAGGGACCGGGGAGCTGTTTTTT
V gene: TRBV7-6; D gene: TRBD1; J gene: TRBJ2-2; clone size: .; CDR3 protein: CASSRLGTATGELFF; CDR3 DNA: TGTGCCAGCAGCCGCCTCGGGACAGCGACTGGGGAGCTGTTTTTT
V gene: TRBV7-2; D gene: .; J gene: TRBJ2-7; clone size: .; CDR3 protein: CASSLVGGGYEQYF; CDR3 DNA: TGTGCCAGCAGCTTAGTAGGGGGGGGCTACGAGCAGTACTTC
V gene: TRBV14; D gene: .; J gene: TRBJ2-7; clone size: .; CDR3 protein: CASSQGLAYEQYF; CDR3 DNA: TGTGCCAGCAGCCAAGGACTAGCCTACGAGCAGTACTTC
V gene: TRBV7-8; D gene: .; J gene: TRBJ1-6; clone size: .; CDR3 protein: CASSLGLGGAPLHF; CDR3 DNA: TGTGCCAGCAGCTTAGGTCTAGGGGGAGCACCCCTCCACTTT
V gene: TRBV27; D gene: .; J gene: TRBJ2-5; clone size: .; CDR3 protein: CASSLRGFQETQYF; CDR3 DNA: TGTGCCAGCAGTTTACGCGGATTCCAAGAGACCCAGTACTTC
V gene: TRBV11-3; D gene: .; J gene: TRBJ2-1; clone size: .; CDR3 protein: CASSLGPSYNEQFF; CDR3 DNA: TGTGCCAGCAGCTTAGGGCCGTCCTACAATGAGCAGTTCTTC
V gene: TRBV30; D gene: .; J gene: TRBJ2-7; clone size: once; CDR3 protein: CAWGGAHGRGYSYEQYF; CDR3 DNA: TGTGCCTGGGGAGGGGCGCATGGCCGGGGATACTCCTACGAGCAGTACTTC
V gene: TRBV30; D gene: TRBD2; J gene: TRBJ2-2; clone size: .; CDR3 protein: CAWNGLAGANTGELFF; CDR3 DNA: TGTGCCTGGAATGGACTAGCGGGAGCGAACACCGGGGAGCTGTTTTTT
V gene: TRBV9; D gene: TRBD2; J gene: TRBJ2-7; clone size: .; CDR3 protein: CASSGSSGPSSYEQYF; CDR3 DNA: TGTGCCAGCAGCGGGTCTAGCGGGCCATCCTCCTACGAGCAGTACTTC
V gene: TRBV11-2; D gene: TRBD2; J gene: TRBJ2-1; clone size: .; CDR3 protein: CASSLGRLAGSYNEQFF; CDR3 DNA: TGTGCCAGCAGCTTAGGGCGTCTAGCGGGGAGTTACAATGAGCAGTTCTTC
V gene: TRBV28; D gene: TRBD1; J gene: TRBJ1-6; clone size: large; CDR3 protein: CASSSGQAGSPLHF; CDR3 DNA: TGTGCCAGCAGTTCCGGACAGGCGGGTTCACCCCTCCACTTT
V gene: TRBV5-4; D gene: .; J gene: TRBJ2-3; clone size: few; CDR3 protein: CASSPAGTMTDTQYF; CDR3 DNA: TGTGCCAGCAGCCCGGCCGGGACAATGACAGATACGCAGTATTTT
V gene: TRBV18; D gene: .; J gene: TRBJ2-3; clone size: once; CDR3 protein: CASSPKLVRGTDTQYF; CDR3 DNA: TGTGCCAGCTCACCGAAACTAGTTCGAGGCACAGATACGCAGTATTTT
V gene: TRBV21-1; D gene: .; J gene: TRBJ1-1; clone size: .; CDR3 protein: CASSPRTDSNTEAFF; CDR3 DNA: TGTGCCAGCAGCCCGAGGACAGACTCTAACACTGAAGCTTTCTTT
V gene: TRBV11-2; D gene: TRBD2; J gene: TRBJ2-1; clone size: .; CDR3 protein: CASSLVLAGGSGNEQFF; CDR3 DNA: TGTGCCAGCAGCTTAGTCCTAGCGGGAGGATCGGGCAATGAGCAGTTCTTC
V gene: TRBV4-2; D gene: TRBD2; J gene: TRBJ2-1; clone size: .; CDR3 protein: CASSQDPAGVVHEQFF; CDR3 DNA: TGTGCCAGCAGCCAAGATCCGGCGGGAGTAGTTCATGAGCAGTTCTTC
V gene: TRBV7-8; D gene: .; J gene: TRBJ1-5; clone size: .; CDR3 protein: CASSSGGGQPQHF; CDR3 DNA: TGTGCCAGCAGCTCCGGGGGGGGGCAGCCCCAGCATTTT
V gene: TRBV3-1/TRBV3-2; D gene: .; J gene: TRBJ2-7; clone size: .; CDR3 protein: CASSHSRVAYSYEQYF; CDR3 DNA: TGTGCCAGCAGCCACTCTAGGGTAGCGTACTCCTACGAGCAGTACTTC
V gene: TRBV9; D gene: TRBD1; J gene: TRBJ2-7; clone size: .; CDR3 protein: CASSVDRDRGFYEQYF; CDR3 DNA: TGTGCCAGCAGCGTCGACCGGGACAGGGGATTCTACGAGCAGTACTTC